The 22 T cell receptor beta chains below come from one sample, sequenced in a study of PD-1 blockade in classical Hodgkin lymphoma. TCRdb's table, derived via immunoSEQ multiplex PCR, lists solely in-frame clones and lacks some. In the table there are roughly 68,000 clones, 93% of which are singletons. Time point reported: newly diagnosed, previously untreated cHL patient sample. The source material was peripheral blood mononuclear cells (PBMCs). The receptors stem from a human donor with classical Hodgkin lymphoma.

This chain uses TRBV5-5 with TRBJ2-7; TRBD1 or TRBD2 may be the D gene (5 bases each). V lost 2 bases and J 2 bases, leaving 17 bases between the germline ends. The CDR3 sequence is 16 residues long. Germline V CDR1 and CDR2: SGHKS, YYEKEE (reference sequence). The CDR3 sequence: CASSFSGQTNTYEQYF. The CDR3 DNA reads TGTGCCAGCAGCTTCTCGGGGCAAACAAATACCTACGAGCAGTACTTC. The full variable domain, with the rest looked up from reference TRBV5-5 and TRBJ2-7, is DAGVTQSPTHLIKTRGQQVTLRCSPISGHKSVSWYQQVLGQGPQFIFQYYEKEERGRGNFPDRFSARQFPNYSSELNVNALLLGDSALYLCASSFSGQTNTYEQYFGPGTRLTVT.

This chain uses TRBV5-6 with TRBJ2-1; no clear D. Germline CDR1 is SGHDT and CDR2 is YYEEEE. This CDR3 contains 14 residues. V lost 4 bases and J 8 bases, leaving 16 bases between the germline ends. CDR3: CASSPRPAGDEQFF. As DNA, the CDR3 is TGTGCCAGCAGCCCGCGGCCCGCCGGCGATGAGCAGTTCTTC.

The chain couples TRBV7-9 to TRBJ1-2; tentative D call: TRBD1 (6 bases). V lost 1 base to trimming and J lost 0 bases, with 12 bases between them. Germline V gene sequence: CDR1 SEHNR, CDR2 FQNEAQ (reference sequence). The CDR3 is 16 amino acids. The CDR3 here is CASSLGGTRTNYGYTF. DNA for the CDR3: TGTGCCAGCAGCTTAGGTGGGACACGTACTAACTATGGCTACACCTTC. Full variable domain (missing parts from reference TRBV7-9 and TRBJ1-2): DTGVSQNPRHKITKRGQNVTFRCDPISEHNRLYWYRQTLGQGPEFLTYFQNEAQLEKSRLLSDRFSAERPKGSFSTLEIQRTEQGDSAMYLCASSLGGTRTNYGYTFGSGTRLTVV.

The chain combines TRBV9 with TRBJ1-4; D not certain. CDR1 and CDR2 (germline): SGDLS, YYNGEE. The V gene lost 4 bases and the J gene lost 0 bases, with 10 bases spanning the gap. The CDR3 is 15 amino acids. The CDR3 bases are TGTGCCAGCAGCTCGTACGGCGCAACTAATGAAAAACTGTTTTTT. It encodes CASSSYGATNEKLFF.

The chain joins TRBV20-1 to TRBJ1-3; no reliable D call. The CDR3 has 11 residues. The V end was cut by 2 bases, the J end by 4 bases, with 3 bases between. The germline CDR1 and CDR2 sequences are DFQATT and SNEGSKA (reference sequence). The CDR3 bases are TGCAGTGCTAGAATAGGAAACACCATATATTTT. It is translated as CSARIGNTIYF.

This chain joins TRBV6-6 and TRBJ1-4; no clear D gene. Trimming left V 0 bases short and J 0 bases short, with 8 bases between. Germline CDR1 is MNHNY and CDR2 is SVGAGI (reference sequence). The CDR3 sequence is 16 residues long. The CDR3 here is CASSYSLGTTNEKLFF. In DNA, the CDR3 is TGTGCCAGCAGTTACTCATTGGGGACAACTAATGAAAAACTGTTTTTT.

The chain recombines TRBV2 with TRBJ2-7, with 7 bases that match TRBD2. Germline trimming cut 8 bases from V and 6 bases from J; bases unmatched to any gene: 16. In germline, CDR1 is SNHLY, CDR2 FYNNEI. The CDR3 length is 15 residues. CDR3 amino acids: CASGPALGGVGEQYF. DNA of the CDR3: TGTGCCAGCGGACCTGCCCTGGGGGGGGTCGGCGAGCAGTACTTC.

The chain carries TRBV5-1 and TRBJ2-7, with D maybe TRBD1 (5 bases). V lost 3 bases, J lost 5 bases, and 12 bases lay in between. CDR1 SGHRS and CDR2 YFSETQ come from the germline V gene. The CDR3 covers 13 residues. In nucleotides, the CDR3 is TGCGCCAGCAGCTCCGGAAGGGGCCACGAGCAGTACTTC. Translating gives CASSSGRGHEQYF. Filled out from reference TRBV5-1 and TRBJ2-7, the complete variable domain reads KAGVTQTPRYLIKTRGQQVTLSCSPISGHRSVSWYQQTPGQGLQFLFEYFSETQRNKGNFPGRFSGRQFSNSRSEMNVSTLELGDSALYLCASSSGRGHEQYFGPGTRLTVT.

Here the CDR3 DNA reads TGTGCCAGCAGTCTAATCGCGATTAGCAACCACTACGAGCAGTACTTC. Translated, it gives CASSLIAISNHYEQYF. This chain links TRBV11-2 with TRBJ2-7; D is undetermined. The V end was cut by 6 bases, the J end by 3 bases, with 21 bases between. CDR1 and CDR2 (germline): SGHAT, FQNNGV. This CDR3 has 16 residues.

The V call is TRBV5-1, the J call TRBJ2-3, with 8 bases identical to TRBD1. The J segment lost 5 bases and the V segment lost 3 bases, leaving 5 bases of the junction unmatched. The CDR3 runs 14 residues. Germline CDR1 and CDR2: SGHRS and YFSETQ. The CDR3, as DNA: TGCGCCAGCAGCTACGACAGGGGAAGAGATACGCAGTATTTT. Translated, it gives CASSYDRGRDTQYF.

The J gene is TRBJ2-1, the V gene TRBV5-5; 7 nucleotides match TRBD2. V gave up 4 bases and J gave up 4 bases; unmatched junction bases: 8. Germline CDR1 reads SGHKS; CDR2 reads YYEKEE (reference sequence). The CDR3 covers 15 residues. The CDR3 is CASSRASGGYNEQFF. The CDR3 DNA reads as TGTGCCAGCAGCCGTGCTAGCGGCGGGTACAATGAGCAGTTCTTC.

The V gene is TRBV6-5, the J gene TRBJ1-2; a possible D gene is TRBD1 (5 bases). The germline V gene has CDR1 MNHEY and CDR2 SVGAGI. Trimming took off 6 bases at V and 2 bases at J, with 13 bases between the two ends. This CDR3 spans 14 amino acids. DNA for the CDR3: TGTGCCAGCAGGAGAGGGGTTGTCAACTATGGCTACACCTTC. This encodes CASRRGVVNYGYTF.

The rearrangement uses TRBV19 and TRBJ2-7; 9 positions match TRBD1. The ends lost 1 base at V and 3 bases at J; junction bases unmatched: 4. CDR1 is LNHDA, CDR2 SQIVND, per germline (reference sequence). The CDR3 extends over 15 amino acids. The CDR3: CASSIAGTGSYEQYF. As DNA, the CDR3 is TGTGCCAGTAGTATAGCCGGGACAGGGAGCTACGAGCAGTACTTC.

CDR3 sequence: CSVGHTGRSGNTIYF. The CDR3 nucleotides are TGCAGCGTGGGACATACAGGGCGCTCTGGAAACACCATATATTTT. V gene TRBV29-1 combines with J gene TRBJ1-3; D might be TRBD1 (6 bases). Trimming removed 6 bases at V and 0 bases at J, with 15 bases between. The CDR3 covers 15 residues. Looked up from germline, CDR1 is SQVTM and CDR2 is ANQGSEA. Full variable domain (outside the CDR3, taken from reference TRBV29-1 and TRBJ1-3): SAVISQKPSRDICQRGTSLTIQCQVDSQVTMMFWYRQQPGQSLTLIATANQGSEATYESGFVIDKFPISRPNLTFSTLTVSNMSPEDSSIYLCSVGHTGRSGNTIYFGEGSWLTVV.

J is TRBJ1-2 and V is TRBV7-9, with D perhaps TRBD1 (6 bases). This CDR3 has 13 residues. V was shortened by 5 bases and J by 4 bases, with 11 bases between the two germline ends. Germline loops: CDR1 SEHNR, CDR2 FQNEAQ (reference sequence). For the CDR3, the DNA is TGTGCCAGCAGCCCAGGGGCAGCCTATGGCTACACCTTC. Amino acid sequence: CASSPGAAYGYTF.

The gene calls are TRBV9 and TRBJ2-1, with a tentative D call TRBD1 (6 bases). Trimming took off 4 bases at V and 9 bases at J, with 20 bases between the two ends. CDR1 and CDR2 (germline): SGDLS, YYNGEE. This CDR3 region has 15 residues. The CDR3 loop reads CASSSPGTTRGEQFF. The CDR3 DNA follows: TGTGCCAGCAGCTCCCCCGGGACAACGAGGGGTGAGCAGTTCTTC. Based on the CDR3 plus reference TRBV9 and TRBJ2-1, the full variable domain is DSGVTQTPKHLITATGQRVTLRCSPRSGDLSVYWYQQSLDQGLQFLIQYYNGEERAKGNILERFSAQQFPDLHSELNLSSLELGDSALYFCASSSPGTTRGEQFFGPGTRLTVL.

The CDR3: CASRHSRGTLNTEAFF. CDR3 in DNA: TGTGCCAGCAGGCATTCCCGTGGGACGCTGAACACTGAAGCTTTCTTT. The chain couples TRBV27 to TRBJ1-1, with TRBD1 as a possible D gene (5 bases). V gave up 6 bases and J gave up 0 bases, with 17 bases separating them. Germline V gene lookup returns CDR1 MNHEY and CDR2 SMNVEV (reference sequence). The length of the CDR3 is 16 residues.

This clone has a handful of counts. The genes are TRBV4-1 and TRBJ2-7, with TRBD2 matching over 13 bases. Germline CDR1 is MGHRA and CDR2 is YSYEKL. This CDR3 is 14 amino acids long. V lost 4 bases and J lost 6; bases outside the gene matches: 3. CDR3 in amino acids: CASSPGLAGAEQYF. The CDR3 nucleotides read TGCGCCAGCAGCCCCGGACTAGCGGGGGCCGAGCAGTACTTC.

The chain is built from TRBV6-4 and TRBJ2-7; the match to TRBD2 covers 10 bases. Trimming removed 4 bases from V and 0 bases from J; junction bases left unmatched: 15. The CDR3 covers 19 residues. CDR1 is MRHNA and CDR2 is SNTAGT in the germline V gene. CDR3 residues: CASSALAGRISTSSYEQYF. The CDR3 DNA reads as TGTGCCAGCAGTGCACTAGCGGGGCGTATCTCAACCTCCTCCTACGAGCAGTACTTC.

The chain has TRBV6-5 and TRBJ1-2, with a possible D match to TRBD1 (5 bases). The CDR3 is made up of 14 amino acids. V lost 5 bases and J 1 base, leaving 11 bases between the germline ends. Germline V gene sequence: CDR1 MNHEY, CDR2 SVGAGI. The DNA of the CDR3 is TGTGCCAGCAGTAAACCGGGGCTTAACTATGGCTACACCTTC. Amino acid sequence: CASSKPGLNYGYTF.

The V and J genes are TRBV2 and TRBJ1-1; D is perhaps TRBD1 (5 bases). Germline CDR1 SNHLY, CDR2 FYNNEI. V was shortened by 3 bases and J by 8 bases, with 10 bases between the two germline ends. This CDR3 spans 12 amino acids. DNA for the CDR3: TGTGCCAGCAGTGAGGTGGGGCTCGAAGCTTTCTTT. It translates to CASSEVGLEAFF.

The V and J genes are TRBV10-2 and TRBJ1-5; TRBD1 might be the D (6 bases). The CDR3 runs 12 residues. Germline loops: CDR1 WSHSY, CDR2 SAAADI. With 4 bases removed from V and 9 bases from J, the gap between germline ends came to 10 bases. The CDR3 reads CASSGGGLPQHF. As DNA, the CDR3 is TGCGCCAGCAGTGGGGGGGGCTTGCCCCAGCATTTT.